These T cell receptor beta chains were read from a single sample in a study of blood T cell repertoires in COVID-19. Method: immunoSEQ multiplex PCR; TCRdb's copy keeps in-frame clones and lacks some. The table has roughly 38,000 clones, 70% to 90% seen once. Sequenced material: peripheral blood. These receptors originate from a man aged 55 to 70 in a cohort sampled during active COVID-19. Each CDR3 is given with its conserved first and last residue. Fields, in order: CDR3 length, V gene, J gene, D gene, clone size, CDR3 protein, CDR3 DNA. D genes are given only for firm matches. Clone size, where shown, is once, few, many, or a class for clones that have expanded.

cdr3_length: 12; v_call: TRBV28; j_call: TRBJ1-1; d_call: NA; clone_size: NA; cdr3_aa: CASTPGDTEAFF; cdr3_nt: TGTGCCAGCACCCCGGGGGACACTGAAGCTTTCTTT
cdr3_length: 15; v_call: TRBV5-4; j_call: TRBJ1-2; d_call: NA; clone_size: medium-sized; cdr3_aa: CASRMIEGEGYGYTF; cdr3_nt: TGTGCCAGCCGAATGATCGAAGGGGAAGGTTATGGCTACACCTTC
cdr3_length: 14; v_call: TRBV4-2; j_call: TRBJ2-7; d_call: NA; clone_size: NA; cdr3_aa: CASSQGGVSYEQYF; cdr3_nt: TGTGCCAGCAGCCAAGGGGGGGTATCCTACGAGCAGTACTTC
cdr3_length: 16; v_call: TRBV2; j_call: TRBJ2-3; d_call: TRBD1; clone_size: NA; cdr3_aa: CASSSTGTGTTDTQYF; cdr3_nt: TGTGCCAGCAGCTCAACCGGGACAGGGACCACAGATACGCAGTATTTT
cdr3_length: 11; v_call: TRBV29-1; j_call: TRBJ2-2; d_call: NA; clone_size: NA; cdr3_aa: CSVGGRGELFF; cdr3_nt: TGCAGCGTTGGGGGCCGAGGGGAGCTGTTTTTT
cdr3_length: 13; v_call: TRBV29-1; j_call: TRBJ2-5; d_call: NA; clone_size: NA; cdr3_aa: CSVSTVIQETQYF; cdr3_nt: TGCAGCGTTTCTACGGTAATTCAAGAGACCCAGTACTTC
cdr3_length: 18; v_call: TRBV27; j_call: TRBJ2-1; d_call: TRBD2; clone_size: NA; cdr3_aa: CASSSRTSRSWGYNEQFF; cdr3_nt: TGTGCCAGCAGTTCCCGGACTAGCAGGAGCTGGGGCTACAATGAGCAGTTCTTC
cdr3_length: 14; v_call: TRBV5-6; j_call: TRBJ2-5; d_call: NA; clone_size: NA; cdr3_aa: CASSGAGQEETQYF; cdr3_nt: TGTGCCAGCAGCGGGGCTGGTCAGGAAGAGACCCAGTACTTC
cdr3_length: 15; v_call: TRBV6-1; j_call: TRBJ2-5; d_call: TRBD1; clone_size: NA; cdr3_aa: CASSEVWDREETQYF; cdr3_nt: TGTGCCAGCAGTGAAGTATGGGACAGGGAGGAGACCCAGTACTTC
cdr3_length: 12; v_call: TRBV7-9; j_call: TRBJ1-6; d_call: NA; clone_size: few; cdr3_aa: CASSRGNSPLHF; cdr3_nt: TGTGCCAGCAGTAGGGGGAACTCACCCCTCCACTTT
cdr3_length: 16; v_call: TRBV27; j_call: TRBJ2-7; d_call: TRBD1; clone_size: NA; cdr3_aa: CASSLSKGAMSYEQYF; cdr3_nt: TGTGCCAGCAGCCTCTCCAAGGGGGCGATGTCCTACGAGCAGTACTTC
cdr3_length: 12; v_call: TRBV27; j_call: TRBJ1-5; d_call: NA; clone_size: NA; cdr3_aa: CASSFWGQPQHF; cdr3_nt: TGTGCCAGCAGTTTTTGGGGCCAGCCCCAGCATTTT
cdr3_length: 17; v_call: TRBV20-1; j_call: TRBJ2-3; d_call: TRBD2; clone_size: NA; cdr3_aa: CSASRGGRAVSTDTQYF; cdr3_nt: TGCAGTGCTAGTCGGGGCGGGAGGGCCGTCAGCACAGATACGCAGTATTTT
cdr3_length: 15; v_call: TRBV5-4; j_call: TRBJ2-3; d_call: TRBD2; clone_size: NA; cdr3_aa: CASSPGTTSTDTQYF; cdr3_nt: TGTGCCAGCAGCCCCGGGACTACTAGCACAGATACGCAGTATTTT
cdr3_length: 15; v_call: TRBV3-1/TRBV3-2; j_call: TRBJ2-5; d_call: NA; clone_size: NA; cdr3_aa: CASSQEGLGLETQYF; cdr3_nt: TGTGCCAGCAGCCAAGAAGGTCTAGGCTTAGAGACCCAGTACTTC
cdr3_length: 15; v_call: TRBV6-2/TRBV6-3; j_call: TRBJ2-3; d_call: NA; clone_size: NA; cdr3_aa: CASSYGSSSTDTQYF; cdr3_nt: TGTGCCAGCAGTTATGGTTCTAGCAGCACAGATACGCAGTATTTT
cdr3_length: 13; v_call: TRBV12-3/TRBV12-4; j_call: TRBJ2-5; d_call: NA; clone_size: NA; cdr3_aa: CASSRQDEETQYF; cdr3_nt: TGTGCCAGCAGTCGACAAGACGAAGAGACCCAGTACTTC
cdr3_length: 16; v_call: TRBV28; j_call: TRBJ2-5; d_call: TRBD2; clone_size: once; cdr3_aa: CASSFWSGGPAETQYF; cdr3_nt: TGTGCCAGCAGTTTTTGGAGCGGGGGGCCCGCAGAGACCCAGTACTTC